This T cell receptor beta chain was identified in a study of blood T cell repertoires in COVID-19. In the study overall: The samples span acute and convalescent COVID-19 from the United States, Italy and Spain.

CDR1 and CDR2 (germline): MNHEY, SVGAGI. V was cut by 7 bases and J by 6 bases, with 16 bases left in between. The CDR3 extends over 14 amino acids. TCRdb keeps only in-frame clones here, not all; method: immunoSEQ multiplex PCR. The sample has approximately 100,000 clones; about 80% are singletons. The sequence derives from a woman aged 55-69 years with acute or convalescent COVID-19. The V call is TRBV6-5, the J call TRBJ1-5, with D tentatively TRBD1 (5 bases). The sample comprised peripheral blood. The CDR3 here is CASITIRGVQPQHF. The CDR3 DNA reads as TGTGCCAGCATTACCATACGGGGGGTTCAGCCCCAGCATTTT.